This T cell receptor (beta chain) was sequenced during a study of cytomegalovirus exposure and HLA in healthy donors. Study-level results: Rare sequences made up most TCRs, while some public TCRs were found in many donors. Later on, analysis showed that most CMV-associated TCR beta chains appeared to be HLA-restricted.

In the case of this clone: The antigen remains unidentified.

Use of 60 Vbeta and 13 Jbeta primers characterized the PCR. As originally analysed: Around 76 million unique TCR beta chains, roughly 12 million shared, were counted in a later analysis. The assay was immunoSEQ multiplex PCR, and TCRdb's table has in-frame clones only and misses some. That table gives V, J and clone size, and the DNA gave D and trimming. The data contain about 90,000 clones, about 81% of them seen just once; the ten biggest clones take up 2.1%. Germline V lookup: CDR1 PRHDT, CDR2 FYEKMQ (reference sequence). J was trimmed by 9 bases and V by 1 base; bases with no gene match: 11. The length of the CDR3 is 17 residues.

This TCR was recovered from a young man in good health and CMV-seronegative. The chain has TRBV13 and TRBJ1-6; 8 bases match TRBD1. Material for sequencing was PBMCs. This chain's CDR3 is CASSLVTSRGLGSPLHF. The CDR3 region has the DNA TGTGCCAGCAGCTTAGTAACATCCAGGGGGCTAGGTTCACCCCTCCACTTT.